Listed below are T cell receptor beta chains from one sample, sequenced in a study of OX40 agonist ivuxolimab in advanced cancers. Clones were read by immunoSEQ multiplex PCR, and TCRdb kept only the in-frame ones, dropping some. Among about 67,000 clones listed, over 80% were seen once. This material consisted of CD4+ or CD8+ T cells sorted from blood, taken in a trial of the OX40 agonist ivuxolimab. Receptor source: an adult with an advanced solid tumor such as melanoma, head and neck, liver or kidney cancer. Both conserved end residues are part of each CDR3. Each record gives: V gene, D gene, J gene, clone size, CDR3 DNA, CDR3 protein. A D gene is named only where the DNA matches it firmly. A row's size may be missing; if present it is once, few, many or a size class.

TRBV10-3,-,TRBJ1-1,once,TGTGCCATCAGTGAGTCGACAGGGAACACTGAAGCTTTCTTT,CAISESTGNTEAFF
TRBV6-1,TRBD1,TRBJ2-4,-,TGTGCCAGCAGTGTTTTAAACAGGGGGATAGCCAAAAACATTCAGTACTTC,CASSVLNRGIAKNIQYF
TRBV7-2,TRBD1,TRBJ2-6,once,TGTGCCAGCAGCCCGAGAGGGGGCCCCTCTGGGGCCAACGTCCTGACTTTC,CASSPRGGPSGANVLTF
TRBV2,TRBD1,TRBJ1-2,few,TGTGCCAGCAGAGCCGGACAGGGAAATGGCTACACCTTC,CASRAGQGNGYTF
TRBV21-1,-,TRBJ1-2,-,TGTGCCAGCAGCAAAGCCTTTCAGGGAGACGGTTATGGCTACACCTTC,CASSKAFQGDGYGYTF
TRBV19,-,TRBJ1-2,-,TGTGCCAGTAGTATGTCGGGGGGAGGCTATGGCTACACCTTC,CASSMSGGGYGYTF
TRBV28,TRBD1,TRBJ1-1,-,TGTGCCAGCAGTCCGCGTGGACAGGGGGCCACTGAAGCTTTCTTT,CASSPRGQGATEAFF
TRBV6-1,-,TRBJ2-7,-,TGTGCCAGCACACGGACAAAACCCTACGAGCAGTACTTC,CASTRTKPYEQYF
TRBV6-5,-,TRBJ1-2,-,TGTGCCAGCAGTTACAGGACAGTCCCGGTCTATGGCTACACCTTC,CASSYRTVPVYGYTF
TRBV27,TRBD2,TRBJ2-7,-,TGTGCCAGCAGTTTAGGTTCCGGGAGGGACGAGCAGTACTTC,CASSLGSGRDEQYF
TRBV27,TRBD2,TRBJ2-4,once,TGTGCCAGCAGTAATCTAGCGGAAGCCAAAAACATTCAGTACTTC,CASSNLAEAKNIQYF
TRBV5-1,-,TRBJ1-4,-,TGCGCCAGCAGCTTGGTCGGCAGACTCTCAACTAATGAAAAACTGTTTTTT,CASSLVGRLSTNEKLFF
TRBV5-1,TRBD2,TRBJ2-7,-,TGCGCCAGCAGCTTTGGACTAGCGGGAGTGGCCTACGAGCAGTACTTC,CASSFGLAGVAYEQYF
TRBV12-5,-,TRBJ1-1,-,TGTGCTAGTGGTTCCCTCGAGGGCACTGAAGCTTTCTTT,CASGSLEGTEAFF
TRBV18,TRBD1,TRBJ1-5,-,TGTGCCAGCTCAGGACAGACAGGGTTGAGCAATCAGCCCCAGCATTTT,CASSGQTGLSNQPQHF
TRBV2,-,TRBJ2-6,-,TGTGCCAGCAGACCTGACACGACCCATAAAGCTGGGGCCAACGTCCTGACTTTC,CASRPDTTHKAGANVLTF
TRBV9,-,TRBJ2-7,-,TGTGCCAGCAGCGTAGTTGAGACTGGCTACGAGCAGTACTTC,CASSVVETGYEQYF